This TCR beta chain is drawn from a study of cytomegalovirus exposure and HLA in healthy donors. Study as a whole: Among roughly 180 million T cells, an earlier analysis found 117 million unique TCR beta sequences.

Looked up from germline, CDR1 is MNHNY and CDR2 is SVGAGI (reference sequence). V was shortened by 5 bases and J by 6 bases, with 11 bases between the two germline ends. The CDR3 runs 12 residues. PCR amplification relied on 60 Vbeta primers (plus 13 Jbeta primers). The protocol was immunoSEQ multiplex PCR, while the TCRdb copy is restricted to in-frame clones and leaves out a portion. In the table there are tens of thousands of clones, around 74% of which are singletons. The rearrangement joins TRBV6-6 to TRBJ2-7; D is undetermined. This TCR derives from a man between 25 and 39 years old in good health and CMV-seronegative. The sample taken for sequencing was PBMCs. CDR3 sequence reads: CASSAEWPEQYF. The CDR3 DNA is TGTGCCAGCAGTGCGGAATGGCCCGAGCAGTACTTC.